The present T cell receptor (beta chain) was sequenced within a study of T cells after yellow fever vaccination. V was clipped by 5 bases and J by 12 bases, with 22 bases between them. The CDR3 length is 14 residues. TCRdb processed the 5' RACE reads anew with MiXCR; each CDR3 protein has one entry. Here the sample spans 450,000 to 600,000 distinct CDR3 sequences, approximately 16% being singletons. The TCR was taken from a man younger than 30 who received the YFV17D yellow fever vaccine. The sequencing used PBMCs, collected around 5 days after the first yellow fever vaccination. V usage is TRBV12-3 or TRBV12-4 and J usage is TRBJ1-1, with D maybe TRBD1 (6 bases). This CDR3 is CASSHREAAVLTFF. Here the CDR3 DNA reads TGTGCCAGCAGTCACAGGGAGGCGGCGGTCTTGACTTTCTTT.